This T cell receptor beta chain was sequenced in a study of control samples from healthy donors and cancer patients. Sequencing used immunoSEQ multiplex PCR; TCRdb keeps in-frame clones, though not all of them. This sample has around 200,000 clones, with 90% to 95% found just once. Germline lookup yields CDR1 MDHEN and CDR2 SYDVKM. This CDR3 is 14 amino acids long. V lost 3 bases and J 5 bases, leaving 8 bases between the germline ends. The TCR originated in a man between 18 and 35 years old in good health. The material sequenced was blood. The chain has TRBV28 and TRBJ1-6, with D uncertain. As DNA, the CDR3 is TGTGCCAGCAGTTTGTGGGTAGATAATTCACCCCTCCACTTT. This codes for CASSLWVDNSPLHF.